The 8 T cell receptor beta chains listed next were all sequenced from one sample in a study of CD8 T cells in Susac syndrome. Reverse transcription of roughly 0.5 to 1 ug RNA was performed with random hexamers. TCRdb reanalysed the immunoSEQ multiplex PCR reads using MiXCR and keeps one entry per CDR3 protein. The sample has some 220,000 distinct CDR3 sequences; approximately 95% are singletons. Source material: CD4+ T cells from PBMCs. These receptors originate from a human donor with multiple sclerosis.

This rearrangement joins TRBV6-5 to TRBJ1-3, with no clear D. This CDR3 has 15 residues. Trimming pared 2 bases from V and 0 bases from J, leaving 8 bases between. Germline V gene sequence: CDR1 MNHEY, CDR2 SVGAGI. The CDR3 sequence: CASSYRPLSGNTIYF. Here the CDR3 DNA reads TGTGCCAGCAGTTACAGGCCACTCTCTGGAAACACCATATATTTT.

This clonotype was counted once. The chain employs TRBV28 and TRBJ2-4, with 9 bases that match TRBD1. Unmatched junction bases numbered 11, after V lost 6 bases and J lost 8 bases. In germline, CDR1 is MDHEN, CDR2 SYDVKM. The CDR3 has 15 amino acids. The CDR3 loop is CASSFHRGQMDIQYF. CDR3 coding DNA: TGTGCCAGCAGCTTCCACAGGGGGCAAATGGACATTCAGTACTTC.

The sample holds one count of this clonotype. The gene calls are TRBV3-1 and TRBJ2-5; D call uncertain. Trimming cost V 8 bases and J 5 bases, with 27 bases left between them. Germline-derived CDR1 and CDR2 are LGHDT and YNNKEL (reference sequence). There are 17 residues in the CDR3. CDR3 amino acids: CASAPSFGSVFAETQYF. CDR3 coding DNA: TGTGCCAGCGCACCCTCCTTTGGTTCGGTGTTTGCGGAGACCCAGTACTTC.

The rearrangement joins TRBV29-1 to TRBJ2-7; D is uncertain. In germline, CDR1 is SQVTM, CDR2 ANQGSEA. The CDR3 contains 11 residues. The V end lost 4 bases, the J end lost 6 bases, and 10 bases lay between the germline ends. The CDR3 spells CSVGVGSEQYF. In DNA, the CDR3 is TGCAGCGTTGGAGTGGGCAGCGAGCAGTACTTC.

V is TRBV9 and J is TRBJ1-1; D ambiguous. V was trimmed by 5 bases and J by 8 bases, leaving 16 bases between them. The CDR3 totals 13 residues. Germline assignment: CDR1 SGDLS and CDR2 YYNGEE. This CDR3 reads CASSLEAPLEAFF. CDR3 coding DNA: TGTGCCAGCAGTTTAGAGGCACCCCTGGAAGCTTTCTTT. The complete variable domain, with remaining parts taken from reference TRBV9 and TRBJ1-1, reads DSGVTQTPKHLITATGQRVTLRCSPRSGDLSVYWYQQSLDQGLQFLIQYYNGEERAKGNILERFSAQQFPDLHSELNLSSLELGDSALYFCASSLEAPLEAFFGQGTRLTVV.

This CDR3 reads CASTFRAPDQETQYF. In nucleotides, the CDR3 is TGTGCCAGCACCTTTAGGGCGCCGGACCAAGAGACCCAGTACTTC. This rearrangement joins TRBV11-2 to TRBJ2-5; D ambiguous. Germline V gene sequence: CDR1 SGHAT, CDR2 FQNNGV. There are 15 residues in the CDR3. Trimming stripped 7 bases from V and 0 bases from J, with 15 bases between.

This chain uses TRBV25-1 with TRBJ2-5, with D tentatively TRBD1 (5 bases). Germline lookup yields CDR1 MGHDK and CDR2 SYGVNS. The CDR3 spans 15 residues. Trimming pared 1 base from V and 4 bases from J, leaving 13 bases between. The CDR3 is CASSEWGWRGETQYF. The CDR3 DNA sequence: TGTGCCAGCAGTGAATGGGGCTGGCGTGGAGAGACCCAGTACTTC. The whole variable domain, filled in from reference TRBV25-1 and TRBJ2-5, reads EADIYQTPRYLVIGTGKKITLECSQTMGHDKMYWYQQDPGMELHLIHYSYGVNSTEKGDLSSESTVSRIRTEHFPLTLESARPSHTSQYLCASSEWGWRGETQYFGPGTRLLVL.

This chain links TRBV9 with TRBJ2-7; 10 nucleotides match TRBD1. The CDR3 covers 15 residues. The V gene end was trimmed by 3 bases and the J gene end by 5 bases; junction bases not matched to a gene: 8. Per the germline V gene, CDR1 is SGDLS and CDR2 is YYNGEE. CDR3 in amino acids: CASSATGTGDHEQYF. The DNA for the CDR3 is TGTGCCAGCAGCGCTACCGGGACAGGGGACCACGAGCAGTACTTC.